This TCR beta chain was obtained from a study of blood T cell repertoires in COVID-19. Looking at the study overall: Donors in the United States, Italy and Spain gave samples during acute or convalescent COVID-19. T cells, B-cell-depleted T cells, or PBMCs provided the cDNA or gDNA that served as material.

The length of the CDR3 is 15 residues. V lost 0 bases to trimming and J lost 4 bases; unmatched junction nucleotides: 4. Per germline, CDR1 LGHNA and CDR2 YNFKEQ. The sample holds a few counts of this clone. Using immunoSEQ multiplex PCR, the repertoire was profiled, and TCRdb retains in-frame clones only, with some absent. The table has 250,000 to 300,000 clones, approximately 85% seen once. This TCR was sampled from a woman in her 70s with acute or convalescent COVID-19. The chain combines TRBV4-2 with TRBJ1-1, with 8 bases that match TRBD1. The specimen was peripheral blood. The CDR3 reads CASSQDTGGTTEAFF. The CDR3 DNA is TGTGCCAGCAGCCAAGATACAGGGGGGACCACTGAAGCTTTCTTT.